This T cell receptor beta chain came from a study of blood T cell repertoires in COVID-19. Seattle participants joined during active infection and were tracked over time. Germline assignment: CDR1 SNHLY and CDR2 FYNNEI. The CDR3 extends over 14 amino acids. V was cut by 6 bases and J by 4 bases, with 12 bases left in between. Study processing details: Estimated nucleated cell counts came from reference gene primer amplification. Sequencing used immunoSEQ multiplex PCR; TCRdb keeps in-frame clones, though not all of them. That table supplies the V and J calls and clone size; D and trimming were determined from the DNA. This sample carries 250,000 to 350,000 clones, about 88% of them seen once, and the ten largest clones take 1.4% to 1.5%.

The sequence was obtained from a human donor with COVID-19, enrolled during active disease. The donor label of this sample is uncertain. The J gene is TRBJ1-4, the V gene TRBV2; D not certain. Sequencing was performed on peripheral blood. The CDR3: CASRGRAGNEKLFF. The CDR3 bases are TGTGCCAGCAGGGGCCGGGCGGGTAATGAAAAACTGTTTTTT.